Below, one T cell receptor beta chain is given with its context. Antigen unknown. The authors split each subset's genomic DNA evenly across several immunoSEQ plates. In replicate PCRs of sorted subsets, approximately 190 ng DNA, approximately 32,000 T cell genomes, was used. Only in-frame clones appear in the TCRdb table, and some are missing; sequencing was by immunoSEQ multiplex PCR. The sample contains around 2,000,000 clones, 85% to 95% of which appear only once. This specimen comes from a study of shared clonotypes between healthy human individuals. Study observations and caveats: Estimated clonotype richness was generally higher in naive than memory subsets.

The donors, healthy adults who were HIV-negative, had experienced no recent acute infections or vaccinations. Germline values: CDR1 SGHTA, CDR2 FQGNSA. The ends were cut back, 7 bases at V and 1 base at J, with 11 bases in the middle. The CDR3 runs to 14 residues. This chain links TRBV7-2 with TRBJ1-5; D gene ambiguous. Input material: naive CD4+ T cells sorted from blood. Subset specified: CD45RA+ positively selected. The TCR sequence derives from a man between 18 and 35 years old in good health. The CDR3 loop reads CASNPVASNQPQHF. CDR3 nucleotide sequence: TGTGCCAGCAACCCCGTGGCCAGCAATCAGCCCCAGCATTTT.